This T cell receptor beta chain came from a study of T cell responses to AZD1222 COVID-19 vaccine. As for this clone: Its antigen remains unidentified.

Study-wide results and limits: The study identified only 6 or 7 AZD1222 recipients as seropositive at baseline. In a largely white British group with more females than males, clonal diversity was possibly underestimated. Unmutated regions of variants are reportedly targeted by nearly half of spike-specific TCRs.

The CDR3 has 14 amino acids. Germline V gives CDR1 SGHKS, CDR2 YYEKEE (reference sequence). V lost 1 base and J lost 10, with 12 bases in between. The assay was immunoSEQ multiplex PCR, and TCRdb's table has in-frame clones only and misses some. The table lists 70,000 to 95,000 clones, roughly 90% of them singletons, with about 2.8% in the top ten. The clonotype comes from an adult in good health. Here the sequenced sample was peripheral blood, taken on day 0 of MenACWY control vaccination. The chain has TRBV5-5 and TRBJ1-6, with a possible D match to TRBD1 (6 bases). CDR3 DNA sequence: TGTGCCAGCAGCTTGATACAGGGTGGCTCACCCCTCCACTTT. Translating it yields CASSLIQGGSPLHF.